These T cell receptor beta chains were read from a single sample in a study of blood T cell repertoires in COVID-19. Assay used: immunoSEQ multiplex PCR; TCRdb lists only in-frame clones, some missing. The sample lists more than 130,000 clones, less than 85% occurring once. Sequencing was carried out using peripheral blood. Receptor source: a human donor in a cohort sampled during active COVID-19. CDR3s leave out the opening cysteine and the closing phenylalanine or tryptophan.

v_gene	j_gene	CDR3aa
TRBV19	TRBJ1-6	ASSPELASPLH
TRBV3-1/TRBV3-2	TRBJ1-4	ASSPRGAGGEKLF
TRBV14	TRBJ1-6	ASSRNRPGDSPLH
TRBV28	TRBJ2-1	ASSFSARGGVYNEQF
TRBV7-2	TRBJ2-5	ASSLAPPGMETQY
TRBV6-2/TRBV6-3	TRBJ1-5	ASSYGGLVLNQPQH
TRBV5-1	TRBJ1-1	ASSLDSVENTEAF
TRBV29-1	TRBJ1-2	SATTGAQNYGYT
TRBV18	TRBJ2-5	ASSPGGIETQY
TRBV3-1/TRBV3-2	TRBJ2-7	ASSQGWSSYEQY
TRBV4-3	TRBJ2-7	ASSPGQATYEQY
TRBV28	TRBJ1-5	ASSFSTGNQPQH
TRBV6-2/TRBV6-3	TRBJ2-1	ASSPHREGNEQF